This TCR beta chain is from a study of blood T cell repertoires in COVID-19 (dated by TCRdb to the early 2020s). With regard to the full study: Collaborator samples came from the United States, Italy and Spain and covered acute and convalescent phases of COVID-19. HLA class I and class II types, where available, came from metadata supplied by the sample provider rather than from assay-based typing. Subjects who had been exposed to COVID-19, were actively infected with it, or had recovered from it provided the deeply sampled blood TCRbeta repertoires that made up the dataset. Nearly every sample came with metadata listing a de-identified subject ID, COVID-19 status, age in years and sex. The samples were drawn from two sources: the first 160 participants of the ongoing ImmuneRACE study, and 1,254 subjects contributed by 6 global collaborators. The material from the prospective study consisted of cDNA or gDNA derived from T cells, B-cell-depleted T cells, or PBMCs. The repertoires were released in a freely available public database intended as a resource for research on the immune response to SARS-CoV-2. General study outcomes and caveats: The quantity of clinical and demographic metadata differed by source and by participant and was supplied without curation.

Comment on this clone: Its recognized antigen is unknown. The sample holds no much larger clone one base away, and base qualities are not on file.

Cut back by 1 base and 0 bases, the V and J ends lie 6 bases apart. CDR1 and CDR2 are drawn from the germline V gene: SGHVS, FQNEAQ. Its CDR3 holds 14 amino acids, cysteine through phenylalanine. Just the 42-base CDR3 DNA is kept, in frame starting at base 1. At one collaborating source in Seattle, patients were enrolled during active infection and were followed longitudinally through the course of disease. Collaborating institutions collected whole blood in K2EDTA tubes following their own protocols. For TCRbeta analysis, collaborators shipped samples in one of three forms: frozen whole blood, isolated PBMCs, or DNA extracted from either of those sample types. TCRbeta CDR3 regions were amplified from genomic DNA using the immunoSEQ Assay, a bias-controlled multiplex PCR. Concerning the study's data processing: Within the assay, amplification of reference gene primers was used to estimate how many nucleated cells each sample contained. Sequence reads were collapsed and filtered to measure the absolute abundance of every unique TCRbeta CDR3 rearrangement. For each sample, productive Simpson clonality was calculated by taking the square root of Simpson's diversity index across productive rearrangements. TCRdb retrieved this table from immuneACCESS and kept in-frame rearrangements only. Not all clones are present; in checked studies, unresolved V genes account for under half, and no reason is known for the remainder. Clone size and V and J calls were adopted from that table, with D and trimming inferred from the DNA. In all, the sample holds 300,000 to 350,000 clones, and about 90% of those were seen once. Jointly, the top ten make up less than 3.5% of the sample.

The rearranged segments are TRBV7-8 and TRBJ1-1; a confident D gene designation cannot be given. The sample comprised peripheral blood. The TCR was taken from a woman aged 25 to 39 with COVID-19, enrolled during active disease. The nucleotides read TGTGCCAGCAGCTTAGTATCAGTGAACACTGAAGCTTTCTTT. It codes for CASSLVSVNTEAFF.